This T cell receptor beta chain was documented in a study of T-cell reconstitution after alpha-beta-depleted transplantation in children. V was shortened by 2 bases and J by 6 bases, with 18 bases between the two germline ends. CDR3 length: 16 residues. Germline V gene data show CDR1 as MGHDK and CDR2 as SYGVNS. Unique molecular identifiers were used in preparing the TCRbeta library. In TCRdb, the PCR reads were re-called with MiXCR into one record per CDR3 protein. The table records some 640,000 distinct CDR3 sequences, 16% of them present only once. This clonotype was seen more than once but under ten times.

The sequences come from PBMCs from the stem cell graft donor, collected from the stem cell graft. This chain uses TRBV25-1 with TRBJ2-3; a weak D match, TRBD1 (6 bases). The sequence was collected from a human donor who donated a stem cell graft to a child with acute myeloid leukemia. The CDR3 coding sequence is TGTGCCAGCAGTGAACAGGGGTTGGGAGTAAGGGATACGCAGTATTTT. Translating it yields CASSEQGLGVRDTQYF.